This T cell receptor beta chain was observed in a study of Ad26.COV2.S vaccination and SARS-CoV-2 variants. Clones were sequenced by immunoSEQ multiplex PCR, and TCRdb holds only the in-frame ones, with some missing. Here the sample spans some 290,000 clones, around four fifths being singletons. As for treatment: roughly 20 received Ad26.COV2.S at low or high dose, single or two shots; about five received placebo; per-sample allocation not given. The investigators took samples on day 63 after the first vaccine or placebo injection. The clonotype comes from a person between 18 and 59 years old who received the Ad26.COV2.S COVID-19 vaccine or a placebo. Sequencing was performed on peripheral blood, taken in a trial of Ad26.COV2.S vaccine versus placebo.

CDR3 protein: CASSLSAGGYNEQFF. The CDR3, as DNA: TGTGCCAGCAGCTTATCAGCGGGGGGCTACAATGAGCAGTTCTTC. V and J are TRBV7-9 and TRBJ2-1, with 9 bases fitting TRBD2. Germline lookup yields CDR1 SEHNR and CDR2 FQNEAQ (reference sequence). This CDR3 spans 15 amino acids. With V trimmed by 2 bases and J by 3 bases, 2 bases remained unmatched.